The 27 T cell receptor beta chains below were found in one sample sequenced in a study of control samples from healthy donors and cancer patients (dated by TCRdb to about 2020). Libraries came from the immunoSEQ multiplex PCR assay. This immuneACCESS table, as held by TCRdb, lists in-frame sequences with V and J called but not all clones. Of the missing ones, under half trace to an unresolved V gene in checked studies; the others have no known cause. Present in this sample are under 450,000 clones, more than 80% of which were seen just once. Clones ranked in the top ten supply roughly 6.4% of the sample. Sequenced material: PBMCs. The receptors originated from a man aged 35 to 55 with head and neck cancer.

This clone appeared once. V is TRBV6-5 and J is TRBJ1-1, with D perhaps matching TRBD1 (6 bases). Trimming removed 7 bases from V and 3 bases from J, with 12 bases in between. The CDR3 sequence is 13 residues long. Germline-derived CDR1 and CDR2 are MNHEY and SVGAGI. The CDR3 DNA reads as TGTGCCAGCAATACCGGGGGCCACACTGAAGCTTTCTTT. It specifies CASNTGGHTEAFF.

This chain uses TRBV15 with TRBJ2-7, with a weak D call TRBD2 (10 bases). The CDR3 is 20 amino acids. Trimming left V 4 bases short and J 0 bases short, with 28 bases between. Germline V gene data show CDR1 as LNHNV and CDR2 as YYDKDF (reference sequence). This CDR3 is CATSNPTGGRGLASSYEQYF. The CDR3 bases are TGTGCCACCAGCAACCCCACAGGGGGCCGGGGACTAGCGTCCTCCTACGAGCAGTACTTC.

The chain carries TRBV5-6 and TRBJ1-5; the D is unclear. V dropped 4 bases and J dropped 9 bases, with 17 bases sitting between them. Per the germline V gene, CDR1 is SGHDT and CDR2 is YYEEEE. The CDR3 extends over 14 amino acids. The CDR3 protein is CASSTGNGVGPQHF. As DNA, the CDR3 is TGTGCCAGCAGCACCGGTAACGGCGTGGGGCCCCAGCATTTT.

The chain joins TRBV5-1 to TRBJ2-3; no reliable D call. With 2 bases removed from V and 2 bases from J, the gap between germline ends came to 9 bases. Germline CDR1 reads SGHRS; CDR2 reads YFSETQ. This CDR3 is built from 14 residues. The CDR3 DNA follows: TGCGCCAGCAGCTTCGGGCAGGACACAGATACGCAGTATTTT. This encodes CASSFGQDTDTQYF.

The rearrangement uses TRBV19 and TRBJ2-1, with D tentatively TRBD2 (6 bases). Germline CDR1 and CDR2: LNHDA and SQIVND (reference sequence). With 7 bases removed from V and 7 bases from J, the gap between germline ends came to 23 bases. The CDR3 contains 16 residues. CDR3 protein: CASIFGRARGFNEQFF. The CDR3 DNA reads TGTGCCAGTATTTTCGGGAGAGCACGAGGATTTAATGAGCAGTTCTTC.

CDR3 in DNA: TGTGCCAGTAGTGCCGGAACGGATAGCAATCAGCCCCAGCATTTT. It codes for CASSAGTDSNQPQHF. This sequence joins TRBV19 and TRBJ1-5; D gene unclear. The CDR3 extends over 15 amino acids. CDR1 LNHDA and CDR2 SQIVND come from the germline V gene (reference sequence). Trimming cost V 5 bases and J 0 bases, with 11 bases left between them. Using reference TRBV19 and TRBJ1-5 for the parts outside the CDR3, the full variable domain is DGGITQSPKYLFRKEGQNVTLSCEQNLNHDAMYWYRQDPGQGLRLIYYSQIVNDFQKGDIAEGYSVSREKKESFPLTVTSAQKNPTAFYLCASSAGTDSNQPQHFGDGTRLSIL.

The rearrangement joins TRBV7-9 to TRBJ2-7, with 9 bases identical to TRBD2. The CDR3 is 15 residues long. The germline V gene encodes CDR1 SEHNR and CDR2 FQNEAQ (reference sequence). Germline trimming cut 4 bases from V and 12 bases from J; bases unmatched to any gene: 16. The DNA for the CDR3 is TGTGCCAGCAGCTCCCAGCGGGGGGCCGTAGTCCGTACGTACTTC. Translation gives CASSSQRGAVVRTYF. The complete variable domain, with remaining parts taken from reference TRBV7-9 and TRBJ2-7, reads DTGVSQNPRHKITKRGQNVTFRCDPISEHNRLYWYRQTLGQGPEFLTYFQNEAQLEKSRLLSDRFSAERPKGSFSTLEIQRTEQGDSAMYLCASSSQRGAVVRTYFGPGTRLTVT.

This clone has only one observation. The V and J genes are TRBV5-6 and TRBJ2-7; 8 nucleotides agree with TRBD1. The V and J ends lost 1 base and 6 bases, in that order; junction bases with no gene match: 0. The CDR3 runs 12 residues. Germline V lookup: CDR1 SGHDT, CDR2 YYEEEE. CDR3 residues: CASSLTGGEQYF. The CDR3 DNA follows: TGTGCCAGCAGCTTGACAGGGGGCGAGCAGTACTTC. Together with reference TRBV5-6 and TRBJ2-7, the CDR3 gives the full variable domain: DAGVTQSPTHLIKTRGQQVTLRCSPKSGHDTVSWYQQALGQGPQFIFQYYEEEERQRGNFPDRFSGHQFPNYSSELNVNALLLGDSALYLCASSLTGGEQYFGPGTRLTVT.

The chain joins TRBV6-2 or TRBV6-3 to TRBJ1-4; D uncertain. The germline V and J ends were trimmed by 2 bases and 2 bases, with 9 bases remaining between them. Germline CDR1 and CDR2: MNHEY and SVGEGT. CDR3 length: 15 residues. CDR3 nucleotide sequence: TGTGCCAGCAGTTACGTGAGAGATACTAATGAAAAACTGTTTTTT. Translating gives CASSYVRDTNEKLFF.

This clone was found once. The chain uses TRBV10-3 and TRBJ2-7, with D possibly being TRBD1 or TRBD2 (5 bases each). In germline, CDR1 is ENHRY, CDR2 SYGVKD. The CDR3 is 13 residues long. V lost 3 bases, J lost 7 bases, and 13 bases lay in between. The CDR3 nucleotides read TGTGCCATCAGTGAAGGGGACCTTCGGGAGCAGTACTTC. It encodes CAISEGDLREQYF.

The chain joins TRBV4-3 to TRBJ2-5; 7 bases map to TRBD2. The trim removed 0 bases at V and 5 bases at J, leaving 6 bases unmatched. In germline, CDR1 is LGHNA, CDR2 YSLEER. CDR3 length: 15 residues. Here the CDR3 DNA reads TGCGCCAGCAGCCAAGAAGAGACTAGCAGGGAGACCCAGTACTTC. Amino acids: CASSQEETSRETQYF.

The chain carries TRBV30 and TRBJ1-5, with D possibly matching TRBD1 (5 bases). V dropped 0 bases and J dropped 6 bases, with 12 bases sitting between them. The germline CDR1 and CDR2 sequences are GTSNPN and SVGIG (reference sequence). The length of the CDR3 is 14 residues. The CDR3 nucleotides read TGTGCCTGGAGTGTTTCGGCGGGGGGTCAGCCCCAGCATTTT. This translates into CAWSVSAGGQPQHF.

The genes are TRBV12-3 or TRBV12-4 and TRBJ2-7; 8 bases fit TRBD1. CDR3 length: 13 residues. V trimming: 6 bases; J trimming: 2 bases; junction bases outside the gene matches: 3. The chain's CDR3 is CASSRTGPYEQYF. For the CDR3, the DNA is TGTGCCAGCAGCCGGACAGGGCCCTACGAGCAGTACTTC.

This clone was counted a single time. CDR3 protein: CASSQHSGGADTQYF. In DNA, the CDR3 is TGTGCCAGCAGCCAACATAGCGGGGGGGCAGATACGCAGTATTTT. This chain connects TRBV3-1 (or the pseudogene TRBV3-2) to TRBJ2-3; 11 nucleotides line up with TRBD2. This CDR3 is built from 15 residues. Germline V gene lookup returns CDR1 LGHDT and CDR2 YNNKEL (reference sequence). The V gene end was trimmed by 2 bases and the J gene end by 4 bases; junction bases not matched to a gene: 2.

V usage is TRBV3-1 (or the pseudogene TRBV3-2) and J usage is TRBJ1-5, with no clear D. The germline V and J ends were trimmed by 6 bases and 0 bases, with 12 bases remaining between them. The CDR3 runs to 15 residues. Germline V gene data show CDR1 as LGHDT and CDR2 as YNNKEL (reference sequence). This chain's CDR3 is CASSPSGNSNQPQHF. CDR3 DNA: TGTGCCAGCAGTCCGTCTGGTAATAGCAATCAGCCCCAGCATTTT.

V gene TRBV5-1 combines with J gene TRBJ2-3, with 9 bases identical to TRBD1. Trimming took 4 bases from V and 4 from J; bases not matched to a gene: 4. Germline loops: CDR1 SGHRS, CDR2 YFSETQ. The CDR3 has 14 residues. The CDR3 DNA reads TGCGCCAGCAGCGTGGGACAGGGCGCAGATACGCAGTATTTT. It translates to CASSVGQGADTQYF.

The chain couples TRBV28 to TRBJ1-5; D is perhaps TRBD1 (5 bases). Germline CDR1 and CDR2: MDHEN and SYDVKM. Trimming took off 4 bases at V and 4 bases at J, with 8 bases between the two ends. The CDR3 runs 13 residues. The DNA for the CDR3 is TGTGCCAGCAGTTCCGGGGGGAATCAGCCCCAGCATTTT. This encodes CASSSGGNQPQHF.

J is TRBJ2-7 and V is TRBV29-1; D tentatively reads TRBD1 or TRBD2 (5 bases each). Trimming left V 5 bases short and J 8 bases short, with 13 bases between. Germline-derived CDR1 and CDR2 are SQVTM and ANQGSEA. The CDR3 length is 11 residues. The CDR3 is CSVLILGQQYF. In DNA, the CDR3 is TGCAGCGTTTTAATCTTGGGACAGCAGTACTTC.

This sequence joins TRBV19 and TRBJ2-2; TRBD1 or TRBD2 may be the D gene (5 bases each). CDR1 and CDR2 (germline): LNHDA, SQIVND (reference sequence). Trimming took off 3 bases at V and 4 bases at J, with 15 bases between the two ends. CDR3 length: 16 residues. In DNA form, the CDR3 reads TGTGCCAGTAGTATCCCCTATGGGGGTCTCACCGGGGAGCTGTTTTTT. Its translation is CASSIPYGGLTGELFF.

The rearrangement joins TRBV7-3 to TRBJ2-3; D unresolved. CDR3 length: 18 residues. V lost 0 bases to trimming and J lost 2 bases, with 18 bases between them. From germline, CDR1 is SGHTA and CDR2 FQGTGA. CDR3: CASSLTSSAHTITDTQYF. The CDR3 bases are TGTGCCAGCAGCTTAACCAGCTCCGCCCACACAATCACAGATACGCAGTATTTT.

Concerning this clone: This same CDR3 is encoded by further DNA sequences in the sample. The gene calls are TRBV18 and TRBJ1-1, with D possibly being TRBD1 (5 bases). CDR1 is KGHSH, CDR2 LQKENI, per germline. The CDR3 consists of 13 residues. V was trimmed by 3 bases and J by 4 bases, leaving 9 bases between them. The CDR3 protein is CASSPLGGTEAFF. In nucleotides, the CDR3 is TGTGCCAGCTCACCGTTGGGGGGCACTGAAGCTTTCTTT. The full variable domain, in which reference TRBV18 and TRBJ1-1 provide the parts outside the CDR3, is NAGVMQNPRHLVRRRGQEARLRCSPMKGHSHVYWYRQLPEEGLKFMVYLQKENIIDESGMPKERFSAEFPKEGPSILRIQQVVRGDSAAYFCASSPLGGTEAFFGQGTRLTVV.

The chain employs TRBV19 and TRBJ2-5; 14 positions match TRBD2. The CDR3 loop spans 15 amino acids. Germline CDR1 is LNHDA and CDR2 is SQIVND (reference sequence). With V trimmed by 4 bases and J by 5 bases, 3 bases remained unmatched. CDR3 nucleotide sequence: TGTGCCAGTAGTAAGGGACTAGCGGGGGAGGAGACCCAGTACTTC. It encodes CASSKGLAGEETQYF.

This chain uses TRBV9 with TRBJ1-2, with D uncertain. CDR1 and CDR2 (germline): SGDLS, YYNGEE. The CDR3 extends over 15 amino acids. Trimming removed 0 bases at V and 7 bases at J, with 16 bases between. This CDR3 reads CASSVERVGFPGYTF. CDR3 bases: TGTGCCAGCAGCGTAGAAAGGGTAGGGTTTCCTGGCTACACCTTC.

V usage is TRBV3-1 (or the pseudogene TRBV3-2) and J usage is TRBJ1-4; a possible D gene is TRBD1 (6 bases). The germline gives CDR1 LGHDT, CDR2 YNNKEL (reference sequence). The germline V and J ends were trimmed by 0 bases and 10 bases, with 15 bases remaining between them. The CDR3 has 15 amino acids. The CDR3 reads CASSQDGGGHVKLFF. CDR3 DNA sequence: TGTGCCAGCAGCCAAGACGGGGGGGGGCATGTAAAACTGTTTTTT.

The chain links TRBV19 to TRBJ2-7; unclear D gene. The V gene's germline CDR1 is LNHDA and CDR2 SQIVND (reference sequence). This CDR3 contains 14 residues. V was shortened by 2 bases and J by 2 bases, with 10 bases between the two germline ends. DNA of the CDR3: TGTGCCAGTAGTATAACACAGACCACCTACGAGCAGTACTTC. It encodes CASSITQTTYEQYF.

This sequence joins TRBV6-5 and TRBJ2-1, with D hard to call. Germline values: CDR1 MNHEY, CDR2 SVGAGI. CDR3 length equals 14 residues. Trimming cost V 2 bases and J 0 bases, with 5 bases left between them. The CDR3 loop is CASSYRSSYNEQFF. CDR3 bases: TGTGCCAGCAGTTACAGGAGCTCCTACAATGAGCAGTTCTTC.

The DNA for the CDR3 is TGTGCCTGGAGCCGGGACAGGAGCCAAGAGACCCAGTACTTC. It specifies CAWSRDRSQETQYF. The V gene is TRBV30, the J gene TRBJ2-5; 8 bases are shared with TRBD1. The CDR3 covers 14 residues. CDR1 is GTSNPN, CDR2 SVGIG, per germline (reference sequence). Trimming at V came to 3 bases and at J to 1 base, leaving 4 bases not matched to a gene.